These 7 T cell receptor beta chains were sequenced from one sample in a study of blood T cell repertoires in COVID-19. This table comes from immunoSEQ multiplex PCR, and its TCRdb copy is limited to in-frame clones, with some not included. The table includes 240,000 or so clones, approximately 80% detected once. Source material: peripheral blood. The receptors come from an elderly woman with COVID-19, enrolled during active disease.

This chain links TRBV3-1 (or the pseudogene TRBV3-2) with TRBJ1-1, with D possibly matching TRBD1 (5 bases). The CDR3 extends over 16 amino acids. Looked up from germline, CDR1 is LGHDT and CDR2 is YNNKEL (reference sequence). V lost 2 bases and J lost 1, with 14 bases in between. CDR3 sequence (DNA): TGTGCCAGCAGCCAAAACGCGGGACGGCAGAACACTGAAGCTTTCTTT. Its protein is CASSQNAGRQNTEAFF.

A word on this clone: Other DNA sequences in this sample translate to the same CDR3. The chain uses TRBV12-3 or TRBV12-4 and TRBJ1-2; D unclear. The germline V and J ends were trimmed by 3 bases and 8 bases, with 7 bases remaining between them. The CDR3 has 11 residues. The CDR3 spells CASSLRGGYTF. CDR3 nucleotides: TGTGCCAGCAGTTTGCGGGGAGGCTACACCTTC.

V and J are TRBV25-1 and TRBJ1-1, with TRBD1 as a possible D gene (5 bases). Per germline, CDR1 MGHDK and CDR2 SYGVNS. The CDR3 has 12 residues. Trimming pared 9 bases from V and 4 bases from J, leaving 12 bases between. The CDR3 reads CASRGGGTEAFF. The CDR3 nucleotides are TGTGCCAGTCGTGGGGGAGGCACTGAAGCTTTCTTT.

CDR3 DNA: TGTGCCAGCAGTTTACGGAGACAAGGAAGCGGGGGAAGGGAAACGCAGTATTTT. It translates to CASSLRRQGSGGRETQYF. The chain couples TRBV27 to TRBJ2-3; the match to TRBD2 covers 8 bases. V was clipped by 2 bases and J by 9 bases; unmatched bases: 19. This CDR3 spans 18 amino acids. Germline values: CDR1 MNHEY, CDR2 SMNVEV (reference sequence).

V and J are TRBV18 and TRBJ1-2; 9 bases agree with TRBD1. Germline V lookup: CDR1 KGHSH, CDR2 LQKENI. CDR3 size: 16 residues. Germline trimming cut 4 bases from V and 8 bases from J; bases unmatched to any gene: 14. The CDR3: CASSLNRVGQGKGYTF. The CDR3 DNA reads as TGTGCCAGCTCACTTAATCGTGTCGGACAGGGGAAAGGCTACACCTTC.

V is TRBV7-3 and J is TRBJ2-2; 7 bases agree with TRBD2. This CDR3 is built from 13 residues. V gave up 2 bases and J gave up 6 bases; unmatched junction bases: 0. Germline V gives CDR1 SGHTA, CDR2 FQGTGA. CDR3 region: CASSLAGAGELFF. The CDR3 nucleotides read TGTGCCAGCAGCTTAGCGGGGGCCGGGGAGCTGTTTTTT. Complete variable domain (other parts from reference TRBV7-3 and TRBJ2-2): GAGVSQTPSNKVTEKGKYVELRCDPISGHTALYWYRQSLGQGPEFLIYFQGTGAADDSGLPNDRFFAVRPEGSVSTLKIQRTERGDSAVYLCASSLAGAGELFFGEGSRLTVL.

In DNA, the CDR3 is TGTGCCAGCGACGACACATCGAATAGCAATCAGCCCCAGCATTTT. Encoded protein: CASDDTSNSNQPQHF. The chain recombines TRBV7-9 with TRBJ1-5; D remains ambiguous. From germline, CDR1 is SEHNR and CDR2 FQNEAQ (reference sequence). The length of the CDR3 is 15 residues. V was cut by 8 bases and J by 0 bases, with 14 bases left in between.